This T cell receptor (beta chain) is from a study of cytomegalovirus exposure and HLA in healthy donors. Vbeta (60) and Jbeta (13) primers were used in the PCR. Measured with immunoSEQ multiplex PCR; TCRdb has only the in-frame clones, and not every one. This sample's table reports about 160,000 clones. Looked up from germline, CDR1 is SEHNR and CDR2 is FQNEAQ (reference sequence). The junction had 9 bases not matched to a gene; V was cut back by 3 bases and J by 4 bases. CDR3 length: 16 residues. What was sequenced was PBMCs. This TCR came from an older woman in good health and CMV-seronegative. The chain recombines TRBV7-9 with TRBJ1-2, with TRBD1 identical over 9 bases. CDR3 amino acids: CASSLAPGQGGYGYTF. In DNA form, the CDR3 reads TGTGCCAGCAGCTTGGCCCCGGGACAGGGTGGCTATGGCTACACCTTC.